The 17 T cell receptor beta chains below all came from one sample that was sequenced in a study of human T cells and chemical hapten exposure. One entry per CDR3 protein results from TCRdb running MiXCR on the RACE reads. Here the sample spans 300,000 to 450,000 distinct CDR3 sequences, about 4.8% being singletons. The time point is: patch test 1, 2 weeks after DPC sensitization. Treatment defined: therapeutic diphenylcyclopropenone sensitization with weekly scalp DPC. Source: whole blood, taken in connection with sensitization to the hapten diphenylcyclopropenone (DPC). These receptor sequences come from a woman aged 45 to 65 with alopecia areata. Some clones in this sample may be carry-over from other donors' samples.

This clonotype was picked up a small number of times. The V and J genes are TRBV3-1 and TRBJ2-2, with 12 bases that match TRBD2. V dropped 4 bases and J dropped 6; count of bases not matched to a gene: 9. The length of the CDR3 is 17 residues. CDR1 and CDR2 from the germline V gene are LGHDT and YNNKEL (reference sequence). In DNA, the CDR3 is TGTGCCAGCAGCCCAAGAAATCGACTAGCGGGAGCCGGGGAGCTGTTTTTT. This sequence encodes CASSPRNRLAGAGELFF.

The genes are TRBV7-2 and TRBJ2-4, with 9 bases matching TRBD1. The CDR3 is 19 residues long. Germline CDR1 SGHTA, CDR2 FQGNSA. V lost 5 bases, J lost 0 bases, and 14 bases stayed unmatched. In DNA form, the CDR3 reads TGTGCCAGCAGCCTCCGACAGGGGGTGAGCGGGTTAGCCAAAAACATTCAGTACTTC. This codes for CASSLRQGVSGLAKNIQYF.

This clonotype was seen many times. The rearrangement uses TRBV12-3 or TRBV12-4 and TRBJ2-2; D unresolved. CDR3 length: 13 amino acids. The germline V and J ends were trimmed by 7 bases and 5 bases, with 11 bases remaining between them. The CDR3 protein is CASTPSGTGELFF. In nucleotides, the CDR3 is TGTGCCAGCACCCCCAGTGGGACCGGGGAGCTGTTTTTT.

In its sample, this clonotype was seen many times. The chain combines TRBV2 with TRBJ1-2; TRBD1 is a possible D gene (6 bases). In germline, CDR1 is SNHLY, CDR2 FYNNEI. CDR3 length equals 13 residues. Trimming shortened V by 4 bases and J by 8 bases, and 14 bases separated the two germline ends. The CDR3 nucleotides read TGTGCCAGCAGTGTTGACAGGAGCGGAGGCTACACCTTC. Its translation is CASSVDRSGGYTF.

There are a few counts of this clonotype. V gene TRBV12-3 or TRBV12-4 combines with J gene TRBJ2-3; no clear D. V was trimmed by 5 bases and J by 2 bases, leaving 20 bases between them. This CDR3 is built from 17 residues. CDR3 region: CASSLEGRPLITDTQYF. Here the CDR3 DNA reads TGTGCCAGCAGTCTTGAAGGCCGGCCTCTAATCACAGATACGCAGTATTTT.

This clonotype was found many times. CDR3 DNA sequence: TGTGCCAGCAGTTCCGGACAGGGTCTGTTTTTT. Translation gives CASSSGQGLFF. The V and J genes are TRBV6-5 and TRBJ1-4, with 8 bases matching TRBD1. This CDR3 comprises 11 residues. Losses at the gene ends were 4 bases for V and 14 bases for J; bases not matched to a gene: 3. Germline CDR1 is MNHEY and CDR2 is SVGAGI.

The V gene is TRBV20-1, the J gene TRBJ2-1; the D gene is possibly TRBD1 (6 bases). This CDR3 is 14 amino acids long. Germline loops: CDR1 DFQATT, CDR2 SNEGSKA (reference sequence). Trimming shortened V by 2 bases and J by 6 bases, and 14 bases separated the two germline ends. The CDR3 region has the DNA TGCAGTGCTAGACTATGGTGGGACACCAATGAGCAGTTCTTC. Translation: CSARLWWDTNEQFF.

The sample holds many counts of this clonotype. CDR3 sequence: CASSLDETGTREQYF. The CDR3 DNA is TGCGCCAGCAGCTTGGATGAGACAGGGACGAGGGAGCAGTACTTC. This chain links TRBV5-1 with TRBJ2-7, with 7 bases aligning to TRBD1. Germline assignment: CDR1 SGHRS and CDR2 YFSETQ. The CDR3 spans 15 residues. V trimming: 0 bases; J trimming: 7 bases; junction bases outside the gene matches: 10.

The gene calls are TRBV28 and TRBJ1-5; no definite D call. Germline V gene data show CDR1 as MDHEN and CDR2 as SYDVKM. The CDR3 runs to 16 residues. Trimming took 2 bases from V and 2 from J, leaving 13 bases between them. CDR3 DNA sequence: TGTGCCAGCAGTTTAGAGCCAGGACGAGGCAATCAGCCCCAGCATTTT. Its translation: CASSLEPGRGNQPQHF.

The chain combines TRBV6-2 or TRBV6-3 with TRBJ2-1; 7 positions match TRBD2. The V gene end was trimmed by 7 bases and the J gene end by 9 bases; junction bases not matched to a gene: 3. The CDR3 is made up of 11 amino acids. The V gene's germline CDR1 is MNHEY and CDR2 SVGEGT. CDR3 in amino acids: CASTWGGEQFF. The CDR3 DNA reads TGTGCCAGCACCTGGGGGGGTGAGCAGTTCTTC.

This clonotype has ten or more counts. The CDR3 sequence is CSANRGTDSFF. The CDR3, as DNA: TGCAGTGCTAACCGAGGGACTGACTCCTTCTTT. The chain joins TRBV20-1 to TRBJ1-1, with D maybe TRBD1 (5 bases). CDR3 length equals 11 residues. The ends were cut back, 4 bases at V and 14 bases at J, with 17 bases in the middle. Per the germline V gene, CDR1 is DFQATT and CDR2 is SNEGSKA (reference sequence).

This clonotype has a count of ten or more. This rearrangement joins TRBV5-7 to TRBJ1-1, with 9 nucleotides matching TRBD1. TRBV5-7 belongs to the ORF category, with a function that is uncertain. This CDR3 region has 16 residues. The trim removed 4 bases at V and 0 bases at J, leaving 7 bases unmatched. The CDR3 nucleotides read TGTGCCAGCAGCCCACAGGGGGCGGATATGAACACTGAAGCTTTCTTT. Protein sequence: CASSPQGADMNTEAFF.

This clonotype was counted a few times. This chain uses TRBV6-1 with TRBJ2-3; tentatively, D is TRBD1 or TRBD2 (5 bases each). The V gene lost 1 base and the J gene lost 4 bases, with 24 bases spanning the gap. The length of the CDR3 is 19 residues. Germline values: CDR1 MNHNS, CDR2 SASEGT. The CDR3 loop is CASSEDDTRGIPGSDTQYF. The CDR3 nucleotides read TGTGCCAGCAGTGAAGACGACACCAGAGGGATCCCAGGGTCAGATACGCAGTATTTT.

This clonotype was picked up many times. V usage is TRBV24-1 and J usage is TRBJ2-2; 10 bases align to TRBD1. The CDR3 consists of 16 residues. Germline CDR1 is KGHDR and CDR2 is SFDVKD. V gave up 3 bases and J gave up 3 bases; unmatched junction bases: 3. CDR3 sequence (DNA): TGTGCCACCAGTGATCGACAGGGGGCAGACACCGGGGAGCTGTTTTTT. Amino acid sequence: CATSDRQGADTGELFF.

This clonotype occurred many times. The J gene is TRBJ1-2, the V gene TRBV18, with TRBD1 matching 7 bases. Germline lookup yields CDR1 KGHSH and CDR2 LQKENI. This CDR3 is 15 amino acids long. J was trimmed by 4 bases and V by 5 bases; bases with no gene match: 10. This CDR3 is CASSSSTGKGYGYTF. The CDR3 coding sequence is TGTGCCAGCTCATCATCGACAGGGAAAGGCTATGGCTACACCTTC.

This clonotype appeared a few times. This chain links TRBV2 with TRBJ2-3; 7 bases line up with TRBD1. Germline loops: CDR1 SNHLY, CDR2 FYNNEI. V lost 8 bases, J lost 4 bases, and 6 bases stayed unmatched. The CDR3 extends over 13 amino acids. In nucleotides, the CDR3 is TGTGCCAGCCAGGGGGAGAGCTCAGATACGCAGTATTTT. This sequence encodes CASQGESSDTQYF.

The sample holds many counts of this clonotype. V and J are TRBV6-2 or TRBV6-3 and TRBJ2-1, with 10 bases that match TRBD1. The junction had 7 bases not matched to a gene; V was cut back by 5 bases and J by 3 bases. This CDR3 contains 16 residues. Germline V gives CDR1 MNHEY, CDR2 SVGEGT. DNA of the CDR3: TGTGCCAGCAGTGCCCGGGACAGGGGAAGCTACAATGAGCAGTTCTTC. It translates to CASSARDRGSYNEQFF.